This is a list of T cell receptor beta chains from one sample in a study of blood T cell repertoires in COVID-19. Method: immunoSEQ multiplex PCR; TCRdb's copy keeps in-frame clones and lacks some. The profile covers about 190,000 clones, with under 90% appearing a single time and 13% to 15% taken by the ten largest. What was sequenced was peripheral blood. The receptor set was obtained from a man younger than 45 with active or convalescent COVID-19. CDR3s include the opening cysteine and the closing phenylalanine or tryptophan. The D gene is left open where the match is weak. Rows give clone size only sometimes, using once, few, many, or a class for an expanded clone.

j_call v_call d_call clone_size cdr3_nt cdr3_aa
TRBJ2-7 TRBV29-1 TRBD2 NA TGCAGCGCCTACGGGACTAGCGGGTCCTACGAGCAGTACTTC CSAYGTSGSYEQYF
TRBJ1-2 TRBV4-3 TRBD1 NA TGCGCCAGCAGCCTACAGGGGGCTGGTAACTATGGCTACACCTTC CASSLQGAGNYGYTF
TRBJ2-7 TRBV6-2/TRBV6-3 TRBD2 NA TGTGCCAGCAGTTACTCGGCCGGGGCGGGAGCCTACGAGCAGTACTTC CASSYSAGAGAYEQYF
TRBJ2-1 TRBV27 TRBD1 NA TGTGCCAGCAGTGACCCGGGACAGGGAAAGAATGAGCAGTTCTTC CASSDPGQGKNEQFF
TRBJ2-1 TRBV11-2 TRBD2 once TGTGCCAGCAGCGTGAGCGGGGGGGCTATGGATGAGCAGTTCTTC CASSVSGGAMDEQFF
TRBJ2-7 TRBV9 TRBD2 NA TGTGCCAGCAGCCCCTCGCTTGCGGGAGACTGGGACGAGCAGTACTTC CASSPSLAGDWDEQYF
TRBJ2-3 TRBV30 TRBD1 once TGTGCCTGGAGTCCCAACAGGGGGCTCCTAACAGATACGCAGTATTTT CAWSPNRGLLTDTQYF
TRBJ2-1 TRBV2 TRBD2 NA TGTGCCATCATAGCGGGGTCCTCCAATGAGCAGTTCTTC CAIIAGSSNEQFF
TRBJ1-5 TRBV19 NA once TGTGCCACCAACTCCCCTCGGGGATATAGCAATCAGCCCCAGCATTTT CATNSPRGYSNQPQHF
TRBJ1-6 TRBV7-2 NA NA TGTGCCAGCAGCGCCACAGCATATAATTCACCCCTCCACTTT CASSATAYNSPLHF
TRBJ2-7 TRBV11-3 TRBD2 NA TGTGCCAGCAGCTTAGCGGGAGGGCTCGACGAGCAGTACTTC CASSLAGGLDEQYF
TRBJ1-2 TRBV19 NA NA TGTGCCAGTATCGGTCCCGGGGGGTCCCGAGATAACTATGGCTACACCTTC CASIGPGGSRDNYGYTF
TRBJ2-7 TRBV12-5 TRBD2 NA TGTGCTAGTGGTTCGCCCGGACTAGCGGTAGGCCACGAGCAGTACTTC CASGSPGLAVGHEQYF
TRBJ2-2 TRBV10-2 NA NA TGCGCCAGCAGTGAAGCGAGGGACACCGGGGAGCTGTTTTTT CASSEARDTGELFF
TRBJ1-5 TRBV15 TRBD1 NA TGTGCCACCAGCAGCTTGGGACAGGGAAATCAGCCCCAGCATTTT CATSSLGQGNQPQHF
TRBJ1-2 TRBV11-2 NA NA TGTGCCAGCAGCTTAGAGCGGATCCCCAACTATGGCTACACCTTC CASSLERIPNYGYTF
TRBJ2-1 TRBV4-1 NA NA TGCGCCAGCAGCCAAGATCACAGGGCCACCCTCAACGAAAATGAGCAGTTCTTC CASSQDHRATLNENEQFF
TRBJ2-2 TRBV27 NA NA TGTGCCAGCAGTCCCCTGAGTGACACCGGGGAGCTGTTTTTT CASSPLSDTGELFF
TRBJ2-7 TRBV14 NA NA TGTGCCAGCAGCCACTCCGGGACTCAACCCTACGAGCAGTACTTC CASSHSGTQPYEQYF